This TCR beta chain came from a study of blood T cell repertoires in COVID-19. Authors' data handling: Estimated nucleated cell counts came from reference gene primer amplification. Profiled with immunoSEQ multiplex PCR; TCRdb holds only in-frame clones, not every one. The DNA was the basis for D and trimming; V, J and clone size are from that table. The data contain hundreds of thousands of clones, around four fifths of them singletons. The receptor comes from a woman between 65 and 79 years old with acute or convalescent COVID-19. The material sequenced was peripheral blood.

DNA for the CDR3: TGTGCCAGCGCCAACGGAGGACAGGGGAATGAAAAACTGTTTTTT. This encodes CASANGGQGNEKLFF. This sequence joins TRBV3-1 (or the pseudogene TRBV3-2) and TRBJ1-4, with 9 bases fitting TRBD1. Trimming cost V 8 bases and J 5 bases; bases outside gene matches: 9. This CDR3 is 15 amino acids long. Germline V CDR1 and CDR2: LGHDT, YNNKEL (reference sequence).